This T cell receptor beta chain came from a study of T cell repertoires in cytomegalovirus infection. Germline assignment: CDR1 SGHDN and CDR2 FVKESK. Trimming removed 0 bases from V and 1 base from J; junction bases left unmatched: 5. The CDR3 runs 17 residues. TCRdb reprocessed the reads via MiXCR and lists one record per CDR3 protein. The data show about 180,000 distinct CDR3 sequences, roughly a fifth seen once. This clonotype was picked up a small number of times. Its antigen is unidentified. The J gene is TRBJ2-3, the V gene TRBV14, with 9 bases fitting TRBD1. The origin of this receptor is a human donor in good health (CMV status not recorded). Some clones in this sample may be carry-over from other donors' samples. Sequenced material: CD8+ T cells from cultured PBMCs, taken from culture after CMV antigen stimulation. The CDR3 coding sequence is TGTGCCAGCAGCCAAGACGGGACAGGGTTTGGCACAGATACGCAGTATTTT. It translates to CASSQDGTGFGTDTQYF.